This T cell receptor beta chain stems from a study of identical twins. Study-wide results and limits: Within monozygotic twins, out-of-frame TCR alpha sharing was underestimated by the models.

CDR3 length equals 14 residues. The germline V gene has CDR1 DFQATT and CDR2 SNEGSKA (reference sequence). After removal of 4 bases from V and 5 bases from J, the junction contained 7 bases not matched to a gene. Turning to this clonotype: The antigen is undetermined.

cDNA molecules carried unique molecular identifiers, and template switching added a universal primer site. A single record per CDR3 protein comes from TCRdb applying MiXCR to the 5' RACE reads. The table records nearly 650,000 distinct CDR3 sequences, 7% to 7.5% of them present only once. This sample was shared with a second study, whose subject was yellow fever vaccine responses in identical twins.

Material for sequencing was PBMCs. This TCR was sampled from a woman under 30 in good health. The V gene is TRBV20-1, the J gene TRBJ1-2; 10 bases align to TRBD1. The CDR3 reads CSAMGQGLWYGYTF. For the CDR3, the DNA is TGCAGTGCTATGGGACAGGGGTTATGGTATGGCTACACCTTC.